The clone carrying this T cell receptor beta chain was counted a few times. TCRdb reanalysed the RT-PCR reads using MiXCR and keeps one entry per CDR3 protein. Here the sample spans about a million distinct CDR3 sequences, 18% being singletons. This specimen belongs to a study of patients and donors after allogeneic stem cell transplantation. The CDR3 is 13 residues long. Germline CDR1 MNHNY, CDR2 SVGAGI (reference sequence). The ends lost 5 bases at V and 7 bases at J; junction bases unmatched: 6. The sequencing input was blood, either unsorted or a sorted T cell fraction (not recorded which). The receptor comes from a human donor who was either an allogeneic HSCT recipient or a stem cell or donor lymphocyte infusion donor (not recorded which). It is not recorded whose cells these are; they may come from a transplant donor. This chain joins TRBV6-6 and TRBJ1-2; 8 bases agree with TRBD1. The CDR3 bases are TGTGCCAGCAGTGGACAGGGAGTTCTTGGCTACACCTTC. This sequence encodes CASSGQGVLGYTF.